The T cell receptor beta chain under discussion was sequenced for a study of blood T cell repertoires in COVID-19. V lost 6 bases and J lost 4; bases outside the gene matches: 8. The CDR3 spans 14 residues. The germline CDR1 and CDR2 sequences are ENHRY and SYGVKD. Sequencing used immunoSEQ multiplex PCR; TCRdb keeps in-frame clones, though not all of them. The data hold approximately 130,000 clones, with about four fifths observed a single time. V and J are TRBV10-3 and TRBJ2-5, with 7 bases matching TRBD1. The sequence was obtained from a human donor in a cohort sampled during active COVID-19. Material: peripheral blood. The CDR3 region is CAIRSDRVGETQYF. The CDR3 bases are TGTGCCATCAGAAGCGACAGGGTGGGAGAGACCCAGTACTTC.